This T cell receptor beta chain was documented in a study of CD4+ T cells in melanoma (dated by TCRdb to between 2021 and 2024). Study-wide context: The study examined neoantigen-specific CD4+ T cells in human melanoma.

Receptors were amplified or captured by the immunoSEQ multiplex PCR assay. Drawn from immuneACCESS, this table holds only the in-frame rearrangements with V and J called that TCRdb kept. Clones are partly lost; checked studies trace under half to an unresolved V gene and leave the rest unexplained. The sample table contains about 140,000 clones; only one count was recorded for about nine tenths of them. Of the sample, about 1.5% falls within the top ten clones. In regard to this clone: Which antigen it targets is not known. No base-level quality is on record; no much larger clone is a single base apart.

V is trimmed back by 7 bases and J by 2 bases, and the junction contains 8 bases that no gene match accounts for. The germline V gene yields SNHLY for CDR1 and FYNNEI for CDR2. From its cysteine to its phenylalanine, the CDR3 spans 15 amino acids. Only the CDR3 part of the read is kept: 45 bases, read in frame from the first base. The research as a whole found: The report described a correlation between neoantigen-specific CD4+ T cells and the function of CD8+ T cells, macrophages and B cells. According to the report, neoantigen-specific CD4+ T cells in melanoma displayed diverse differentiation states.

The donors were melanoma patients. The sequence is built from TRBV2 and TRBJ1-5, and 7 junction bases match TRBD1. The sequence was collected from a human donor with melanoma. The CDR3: CASTSGGGRNQPQHF. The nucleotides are TGTGCCAGCACCTCTGGAGGGGGCCGCAATCAGCCCCAGCATTTT.